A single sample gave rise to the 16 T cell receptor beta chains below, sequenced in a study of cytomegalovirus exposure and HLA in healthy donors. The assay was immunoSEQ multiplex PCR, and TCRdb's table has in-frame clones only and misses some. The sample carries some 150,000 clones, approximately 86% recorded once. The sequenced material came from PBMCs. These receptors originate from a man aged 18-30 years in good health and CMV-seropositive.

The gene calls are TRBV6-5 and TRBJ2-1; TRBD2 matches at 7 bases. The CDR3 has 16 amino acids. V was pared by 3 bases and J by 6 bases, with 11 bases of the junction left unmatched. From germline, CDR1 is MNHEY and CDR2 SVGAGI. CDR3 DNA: TGTGCCAGCAGTTATAGTATAAGCGGGATCGTCAATGAGCAGTTCTTC. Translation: CASSYSISGIVNEQFF.

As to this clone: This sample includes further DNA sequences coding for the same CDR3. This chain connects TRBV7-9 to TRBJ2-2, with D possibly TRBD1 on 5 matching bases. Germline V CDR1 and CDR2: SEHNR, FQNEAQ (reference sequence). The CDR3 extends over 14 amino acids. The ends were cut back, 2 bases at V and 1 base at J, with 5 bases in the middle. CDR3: CASSLTGNTGELFF. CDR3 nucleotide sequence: TGTGCCAGCAGCTTAACAGGGAACACCGGGGAGCTGTTTTTT.

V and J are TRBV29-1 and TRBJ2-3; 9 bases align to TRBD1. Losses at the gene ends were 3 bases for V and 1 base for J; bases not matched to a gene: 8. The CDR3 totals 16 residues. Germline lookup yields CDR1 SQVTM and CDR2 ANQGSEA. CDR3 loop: CSVDALWDRGTDTQYF. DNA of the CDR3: TGCAGCGTTGATGCTTTATGGGACAGGGGCACAGATACGCAGTATTTT.

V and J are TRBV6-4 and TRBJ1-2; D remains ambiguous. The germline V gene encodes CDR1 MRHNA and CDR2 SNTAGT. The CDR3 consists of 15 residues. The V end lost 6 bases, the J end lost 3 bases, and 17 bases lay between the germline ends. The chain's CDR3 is CASSLRNGEDYGYTF. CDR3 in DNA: TGTGCCAGCAGCCTAAGAAATGGGGAGGACTATGGCTACACCTTC.

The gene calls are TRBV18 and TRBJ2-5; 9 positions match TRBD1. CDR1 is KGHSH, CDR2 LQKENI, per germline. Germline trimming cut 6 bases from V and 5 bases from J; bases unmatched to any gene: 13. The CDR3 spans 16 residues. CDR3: CASSPFGPGTGETQYF. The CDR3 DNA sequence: TGTGCCAGCTCCCCTTTCGGTCCCGGGACAGGGGAGACCCAGTACTTC.

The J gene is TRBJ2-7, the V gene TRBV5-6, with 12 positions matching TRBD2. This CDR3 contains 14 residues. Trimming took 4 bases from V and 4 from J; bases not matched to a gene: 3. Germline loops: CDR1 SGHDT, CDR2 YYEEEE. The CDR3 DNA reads TGTGCCAGCAGCCGGACTAGCGGGGCGTACGAGCAGTACTTC. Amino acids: CASSRTSGAYEQYF.

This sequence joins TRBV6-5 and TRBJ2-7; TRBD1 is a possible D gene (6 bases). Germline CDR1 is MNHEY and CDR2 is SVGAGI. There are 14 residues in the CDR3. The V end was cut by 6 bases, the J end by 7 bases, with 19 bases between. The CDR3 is CASSWGHFQREQYF. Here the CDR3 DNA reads TGTGCCAGCAGCTGGGGACATTTTCAGAGAGAGCAGTACTTC.

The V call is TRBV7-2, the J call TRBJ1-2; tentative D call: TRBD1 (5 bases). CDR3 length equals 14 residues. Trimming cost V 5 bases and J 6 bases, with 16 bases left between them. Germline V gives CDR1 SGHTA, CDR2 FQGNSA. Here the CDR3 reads CASSPREGRDGYTF. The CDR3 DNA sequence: TGTGCCAGCAGCCCCCGTGAGGGGAGGGATGGCTACACCTTC.

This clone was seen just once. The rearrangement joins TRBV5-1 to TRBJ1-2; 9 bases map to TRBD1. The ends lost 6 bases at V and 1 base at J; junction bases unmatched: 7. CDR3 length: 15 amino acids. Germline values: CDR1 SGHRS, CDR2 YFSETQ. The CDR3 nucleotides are TGCGCCAGCAAGTCCGGGACAGGGATTAACTATGGCTACACCTTC. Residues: CASKSGTGINYGYTF.

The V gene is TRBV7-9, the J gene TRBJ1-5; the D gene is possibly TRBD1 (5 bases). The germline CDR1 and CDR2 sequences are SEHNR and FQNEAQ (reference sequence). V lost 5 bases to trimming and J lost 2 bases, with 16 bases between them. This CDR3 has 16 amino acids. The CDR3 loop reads CASSIGQGEGNQPQHF. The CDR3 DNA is TGTGCCAGCAGCATCGGACAAGGGGAGGGCAATCAGCCCCAGCATTTT.

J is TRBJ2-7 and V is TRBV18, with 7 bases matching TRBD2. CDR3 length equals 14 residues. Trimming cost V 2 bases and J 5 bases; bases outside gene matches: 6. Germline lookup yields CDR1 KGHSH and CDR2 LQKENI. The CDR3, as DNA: TGTGCCAGCTCACCAGCGGGAGTCTTGGACGAGCAGTACTTC. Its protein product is CASSPAGVLDEQYF. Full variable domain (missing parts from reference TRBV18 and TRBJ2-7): NAGVMQNPRHLVRRRGQEARLRCSPMKGHSHVYWYRQLPEEGLKFMVYLQKENIIDESGMPKERFSAEFPKEGPSILRIQQVVRGDSAAYFCASSPAGVLDEQYFGPGTRLTVT.

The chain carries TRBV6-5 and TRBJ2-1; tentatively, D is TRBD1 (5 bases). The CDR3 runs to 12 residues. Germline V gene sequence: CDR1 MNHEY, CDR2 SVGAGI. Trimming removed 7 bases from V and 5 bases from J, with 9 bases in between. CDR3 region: CASTQGNNEQFF. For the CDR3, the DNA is TGTGCCAGCACCCAGGGTAACAATGAGCAGTTCTTC.

The CDR3 coding sequence is TGTGCCAGCAGCTTAGGCCGCGGGGGGTACCCCTACGAGCAGTACTTC. It codes for CASSLGRGGYPYEQYF. This chain uses TRBV11-2 with TRBJ2-7; TRBD2 aligns across 8 bases. Germline assignment: CDR1 SGHAT and CDR2 FQNNGV. V lost 1 base, J lost 2 bases, and 7 bases stayed unmatched. CDR3 size: 16 residues.

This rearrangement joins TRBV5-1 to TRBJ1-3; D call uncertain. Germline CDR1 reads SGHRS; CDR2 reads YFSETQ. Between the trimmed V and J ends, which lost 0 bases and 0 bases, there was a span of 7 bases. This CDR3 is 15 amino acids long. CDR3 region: CASSLEAGSGNTIYF. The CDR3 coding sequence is TGCGCCAGCAGCTTGGAGGCAGGCTCTGGAAACACCATATATTTT.

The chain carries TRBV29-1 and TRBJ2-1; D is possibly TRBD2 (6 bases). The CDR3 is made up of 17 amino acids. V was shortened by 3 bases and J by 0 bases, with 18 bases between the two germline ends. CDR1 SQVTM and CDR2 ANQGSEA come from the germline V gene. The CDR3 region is CSVEFVIRERSYNEQFF. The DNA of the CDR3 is TGCAGCGTTGAGTTTGTGATCCGGGAGCGCTCCTACAATGAGCAGTTCTTC.

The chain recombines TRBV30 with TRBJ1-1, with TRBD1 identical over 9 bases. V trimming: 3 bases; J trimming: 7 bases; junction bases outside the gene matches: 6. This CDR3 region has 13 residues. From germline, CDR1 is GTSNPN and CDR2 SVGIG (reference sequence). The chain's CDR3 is CAWRQTGGSEAFF. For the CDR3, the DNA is TGTGCCTGGAGACAGACAGGGGGTAGTGAAGCTTTCTTT.